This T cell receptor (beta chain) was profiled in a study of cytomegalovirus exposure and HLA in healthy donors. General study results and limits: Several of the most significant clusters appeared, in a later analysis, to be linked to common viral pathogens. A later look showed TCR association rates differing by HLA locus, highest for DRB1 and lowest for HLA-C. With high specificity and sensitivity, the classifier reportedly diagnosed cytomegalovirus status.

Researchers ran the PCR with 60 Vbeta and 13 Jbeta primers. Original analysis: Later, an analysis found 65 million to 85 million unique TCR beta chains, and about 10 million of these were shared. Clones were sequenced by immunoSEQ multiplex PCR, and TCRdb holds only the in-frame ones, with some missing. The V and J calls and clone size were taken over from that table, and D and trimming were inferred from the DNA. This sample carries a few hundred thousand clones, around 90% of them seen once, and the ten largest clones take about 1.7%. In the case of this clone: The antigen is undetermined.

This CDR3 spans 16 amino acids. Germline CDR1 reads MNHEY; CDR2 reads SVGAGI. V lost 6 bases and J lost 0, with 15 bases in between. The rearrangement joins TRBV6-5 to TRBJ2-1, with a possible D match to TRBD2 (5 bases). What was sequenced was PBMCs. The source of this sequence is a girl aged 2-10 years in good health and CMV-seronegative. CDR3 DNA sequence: TGTGCCAGCAGATACATGACTGGGAGCTCCTACAATGAGCAGTTCTTC. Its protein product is CASRYMTGSSYNEQFF.